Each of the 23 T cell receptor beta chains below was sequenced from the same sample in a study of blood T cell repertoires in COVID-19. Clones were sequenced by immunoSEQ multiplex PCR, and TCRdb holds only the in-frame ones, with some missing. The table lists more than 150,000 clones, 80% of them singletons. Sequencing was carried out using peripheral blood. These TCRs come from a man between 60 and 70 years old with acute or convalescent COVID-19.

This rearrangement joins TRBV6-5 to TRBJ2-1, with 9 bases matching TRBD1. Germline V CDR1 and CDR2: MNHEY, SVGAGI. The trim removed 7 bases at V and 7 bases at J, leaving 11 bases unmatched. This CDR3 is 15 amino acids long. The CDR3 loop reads CASTLGGTGRNEQFF. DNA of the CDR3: TGTGCCAGCACCCTAGGGGGGACAGGGAGGAATGAGCAGTTCTTC.

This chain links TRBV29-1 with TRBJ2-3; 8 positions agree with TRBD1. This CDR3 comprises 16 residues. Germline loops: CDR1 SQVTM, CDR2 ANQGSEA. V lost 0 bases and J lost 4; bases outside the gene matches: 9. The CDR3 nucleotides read TGCAGCGTTGAAGATCGGTTACAGGGGGTATCAGATACGCAGTATTTT. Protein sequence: CSVEDRLQGVSDTQYF.

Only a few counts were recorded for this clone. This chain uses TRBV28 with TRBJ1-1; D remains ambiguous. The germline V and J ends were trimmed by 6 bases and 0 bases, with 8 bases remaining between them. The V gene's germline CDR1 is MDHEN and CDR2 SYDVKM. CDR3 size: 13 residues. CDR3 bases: TGTGCCAGCAGAATCCAAATGAACACTGAAGCTTTCTTT. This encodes CASRIQMNTEAFF.

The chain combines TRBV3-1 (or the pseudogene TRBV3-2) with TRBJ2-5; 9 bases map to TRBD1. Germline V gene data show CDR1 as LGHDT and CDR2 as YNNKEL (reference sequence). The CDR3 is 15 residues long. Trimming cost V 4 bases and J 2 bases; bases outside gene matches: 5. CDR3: CASSRNRGRQETQYF. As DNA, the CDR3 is TGTGCCAGCAGCCGGAACAGGGGGCGACAAGAGACCCAGTACTTC.

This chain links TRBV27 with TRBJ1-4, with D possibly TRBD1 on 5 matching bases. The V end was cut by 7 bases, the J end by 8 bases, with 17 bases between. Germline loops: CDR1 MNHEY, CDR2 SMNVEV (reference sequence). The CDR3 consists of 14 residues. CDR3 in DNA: TGTGCCAGCAACAGAGCGGGGGTAGGGGAAAAACTGTTTTTT. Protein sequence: CASNRAGVGEKLFF.

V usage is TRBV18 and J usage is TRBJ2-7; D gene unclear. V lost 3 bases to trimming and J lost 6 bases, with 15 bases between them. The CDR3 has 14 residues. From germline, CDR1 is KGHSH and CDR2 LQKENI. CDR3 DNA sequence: TGTGCCAGCTCACCCGCGACGTTCTCGGGCGAGCAGTACTTC. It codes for CASSPATFSGEQYF.

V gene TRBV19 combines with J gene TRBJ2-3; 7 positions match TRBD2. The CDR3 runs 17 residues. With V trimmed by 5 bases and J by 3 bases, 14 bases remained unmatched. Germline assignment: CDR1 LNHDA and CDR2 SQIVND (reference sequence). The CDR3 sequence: CASSPPPRAGETDTQYF. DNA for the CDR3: TGTGCCAGTAGTCCTCCCCCCCGGGCGGGAGAAACAGATACGCAGTATTTT.

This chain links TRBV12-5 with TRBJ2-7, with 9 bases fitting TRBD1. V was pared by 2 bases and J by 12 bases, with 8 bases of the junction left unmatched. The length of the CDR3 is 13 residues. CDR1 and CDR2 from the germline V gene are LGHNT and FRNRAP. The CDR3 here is CASGLPQGQGWYF. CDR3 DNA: TGTGCTAGTGGTTTGCCACAGGGACAGGGTTGGTACTTC.

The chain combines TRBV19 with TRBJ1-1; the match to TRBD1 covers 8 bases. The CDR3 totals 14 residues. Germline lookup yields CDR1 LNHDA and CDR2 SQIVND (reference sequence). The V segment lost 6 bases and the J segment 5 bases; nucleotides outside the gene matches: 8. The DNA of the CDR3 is TGTGCCAGTAGACCCCAGGGGGCAGGGACTGAAGCTTTCTTT. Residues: CASRPQGAGTEAFF.

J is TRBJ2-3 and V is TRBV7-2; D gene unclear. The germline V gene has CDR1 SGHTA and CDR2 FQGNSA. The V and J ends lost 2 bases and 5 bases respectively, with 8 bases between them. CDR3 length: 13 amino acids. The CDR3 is CASSLSVLDTQYF. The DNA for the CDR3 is TGTGCCAGCAGCTTATCAGTTTTAGATACGCAGTATTTT.

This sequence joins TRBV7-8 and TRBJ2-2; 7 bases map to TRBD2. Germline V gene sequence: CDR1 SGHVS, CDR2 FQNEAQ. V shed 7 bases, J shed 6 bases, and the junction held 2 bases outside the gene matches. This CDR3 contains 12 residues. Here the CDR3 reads CASTGGAGELFF. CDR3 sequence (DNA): TGTGCCAGCACTGGGGGGGCCGGGGAGCTGTTTTTT. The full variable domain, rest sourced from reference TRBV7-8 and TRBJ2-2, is GAGVSQSPRYKVAKRGQDVALRCDPISGHVSLFWYQQALGQGPEFLTYFQNEAQLDKSGLPSDRFFAERPEGSVSTLKIQRTQQEDSAVYLCASTGGAGELFFGEGSRLTVL.

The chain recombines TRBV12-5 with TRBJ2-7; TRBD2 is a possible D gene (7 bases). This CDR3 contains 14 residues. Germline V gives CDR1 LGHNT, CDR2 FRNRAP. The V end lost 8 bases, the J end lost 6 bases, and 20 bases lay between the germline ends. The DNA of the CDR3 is TGTGCTAGTAGTATGGGGGGGCGGACTGGCGAGCAGTACTTC. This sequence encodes CASSMGGRTGEQYF. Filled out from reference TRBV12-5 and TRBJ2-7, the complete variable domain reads DARVTQTPRHKVTEMGQEVTMRCQPILGHNTVFWYRQTMMQGLELLAYFRNRAPLDDSGMPKDRFSAEMPDATLATLKIQPSEPRDSAVYFCASSMGGRTGEQYFGPGTRLTVT.

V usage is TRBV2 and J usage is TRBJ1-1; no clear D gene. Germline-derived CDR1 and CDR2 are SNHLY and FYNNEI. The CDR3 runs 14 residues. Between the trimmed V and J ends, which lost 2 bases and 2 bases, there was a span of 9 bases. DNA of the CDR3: TGTGCCAGCAGTGAATTGGAGTCTAACACTGAAGCTTTCTTT. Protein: CASSELESNTEAFF.

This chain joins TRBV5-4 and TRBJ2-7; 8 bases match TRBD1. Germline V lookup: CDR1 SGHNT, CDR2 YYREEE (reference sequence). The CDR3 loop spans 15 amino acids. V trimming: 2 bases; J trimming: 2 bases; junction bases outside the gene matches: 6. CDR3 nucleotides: TGTGCCAGCAGCTTCGCCGGGACAGGTACCTACGAGCAGTACTTC. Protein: CASSFAGTGTYEQYF.

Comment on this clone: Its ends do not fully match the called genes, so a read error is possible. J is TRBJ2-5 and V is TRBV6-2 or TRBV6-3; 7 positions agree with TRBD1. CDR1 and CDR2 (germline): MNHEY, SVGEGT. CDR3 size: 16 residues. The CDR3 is CTSSFGTGVGWETQYF. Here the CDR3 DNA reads TGTACCAGCAGTTTTGGAACAGGGGTTGGGTGGGAGACCCAGTACTTC.

This CDR3 reads CASSGRGGYEQYF. The CDR3, as DNA: TGCGCCAGCAGCGGGAGGGGTGGCTACGAGCAGTACTTC. The rearrangement links TRBV5-1 to TRBJ2-7; 7 bases map to TRBD2. This CDR3 region has 13 residues. J was trimmed by 3 bases and V by 4 bases; bases with no gene match: 4. Germline values: CDR1 SGHRS, CDR2 YFSETQ.

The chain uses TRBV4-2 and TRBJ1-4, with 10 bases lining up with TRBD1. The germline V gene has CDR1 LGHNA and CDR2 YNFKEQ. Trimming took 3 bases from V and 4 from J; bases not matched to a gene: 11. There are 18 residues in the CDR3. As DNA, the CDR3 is TGTGCCAGCAGCCAGATGGACAGGGGGGCCGCTTTTAATGAAAAACTGTTTTTT. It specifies CASSQMDRGAAFNEKLFF.

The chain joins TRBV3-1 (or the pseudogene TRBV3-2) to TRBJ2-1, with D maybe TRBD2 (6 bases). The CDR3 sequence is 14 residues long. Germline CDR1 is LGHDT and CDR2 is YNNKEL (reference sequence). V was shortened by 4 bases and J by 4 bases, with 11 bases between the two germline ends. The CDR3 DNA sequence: TGTGCCAGCAGCCTTAGCCGGGGGTACAATGAGCAGTTCTTC. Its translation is CASSLSRGYNEQFF.

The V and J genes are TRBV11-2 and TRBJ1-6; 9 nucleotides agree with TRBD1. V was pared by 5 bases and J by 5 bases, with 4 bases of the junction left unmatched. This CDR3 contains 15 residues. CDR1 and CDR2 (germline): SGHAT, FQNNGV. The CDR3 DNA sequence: TGTGCCAGCAGCCCAGGACAGGGGAATAATTCACCCCTCCACTTT. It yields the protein CASSPGQGNNSPLHF.

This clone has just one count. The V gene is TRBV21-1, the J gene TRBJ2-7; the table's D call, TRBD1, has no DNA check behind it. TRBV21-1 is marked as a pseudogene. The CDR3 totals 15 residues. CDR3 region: CASSTDRGFSYEQYF. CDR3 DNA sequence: TGTGCCAGCAGCACCGACAGGGGTTTTTCCTACGAGCAGTACTTC.

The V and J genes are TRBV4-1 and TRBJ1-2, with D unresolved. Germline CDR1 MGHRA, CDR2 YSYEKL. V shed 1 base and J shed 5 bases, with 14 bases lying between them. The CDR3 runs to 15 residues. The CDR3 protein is CASSQGHGSQYGYTF. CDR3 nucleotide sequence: TGCGCCAGCAGCCAAGGGCACGGGAGCCAGTATGGCTACACCTTC.

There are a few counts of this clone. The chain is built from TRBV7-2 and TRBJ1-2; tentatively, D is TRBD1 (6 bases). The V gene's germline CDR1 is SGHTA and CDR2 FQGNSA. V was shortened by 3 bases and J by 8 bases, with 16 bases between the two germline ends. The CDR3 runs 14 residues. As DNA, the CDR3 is TGTGCCAGCAGCTTGATGGGGGGGCTGGAGGGCTACACCTTC. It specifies CASSLMGGLEGYTF.

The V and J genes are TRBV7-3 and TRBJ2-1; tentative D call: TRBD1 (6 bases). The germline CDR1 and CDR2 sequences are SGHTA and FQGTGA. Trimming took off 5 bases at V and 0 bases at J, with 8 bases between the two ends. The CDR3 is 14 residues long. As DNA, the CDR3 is TGTGCCAGCAGCGTGGACAGCTCCTACAATGAGCAGTTCTTC. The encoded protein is CASSVDSSYNEQFF.